This passage covers 17 T cell receptor beta chains from one sample sequenced in a study of T cells in Graves' hyperthyroidism and ophthalmopathy. TCR beta CDR3 regions were amplified from RNA. Carried out on the TCR CDR3, a first-round RT-PCR used the HTBI primer set. In TCRdb, the multiplex PCR reads were re-called with MiXCR into one record per CDR3 protein. The table shows 500,000 to 650,000 distinct CDR3 sequences, with more than 15% occurring only once. The sequenced sample was blood. The receptors come from a woman under 30 with Graves' ophthalmopathy.

The rearrangement links TRBV5-1 to TRBJ2-1; tentative D call: TRBD2 (5 bases). Germline V gene sequence: CDR1 SGHRS, CDR2 YFSETQ. The ends were cut back, 1 base at V and 10 bases at J, with 18 bases in the middle. The CDR3 is 15 residues long. CDR3: CASSLQAATFTEQFF. The CDR3 bases are TGCGCCAGCAGCTTGCAAGCGGCCACCTTCACCGAGCAGTTCTTC.

This clonotype was found many times. CDR3 bases: TGTGCCAGCAGCTCGGGACAGGGGGCTTCGGACACTGAAGCTTTCTTT. Encoded protein: CASSSGQGASDTEAFF. This rearrangement joins TRBV28 to TRBJ1-1, with 12 bases fitting TRBD1. Germline V lookup: CDR1 MDHEN, CDR2 SYDVKM. The CDR3 covers 16 residues. J gave up 3 bases and V 6 bases, and 8 bases lay outside the gene matches.

This clonotype came up many times. The CDR3 region has the DNA TGTGCCTGGAGTGTACCAGGGAGTTACACTGAAGCTTTCTTT. Encoded protein: CAWSVPGSYTEAFF. The chain employs TRBV30 and TRBJ1-1; D might be TRBD1 (5 bases). Trimming cost V 0 bases and J 3 bases, with 11 bases left between them. The length of the CDR3 is 14 residues. Germline V lookup: CDR1 GTSNPN, CDR2 SVGIG (reference sequence).

This clonotype was recorded many times. This sequence joins TRBV5-8 and TRBJ1-2, with TRBD1 identical over 8 bases. Trimming at V came to 1 base and at J to 6 bases, leaving 5 bases not matched to a gene. Germline V gene data show CDR1 as SGHTS and CDR2 as YDEGEE. There are 14 residues in the CDR3. The CDR3 loop is CASSLNRGWDGYTF. CDR3 nucleotide sequence: TGTGCCAGCAGCTTGAACAGGGGGTGGGATGGCTACACCTTC.

This clonotype was detected many times. This chain links TRBV20-1 with TRBJ2-5; the D gene could be TRBD1 or TRBD2 (5 bases each). V gave up 4 bases and J gave up 0 bases, with 9 bases separating them. The germline CDR1 and CDR2 sequences are DFQATT and SNEGSKA (reference sequence). The CDR3 is 13 amino acids. CDR3 DNA: TGCAGTGCTACCGGGGCCTACCAAGAGACCCAGTACTTC. It codes for CSATGAYQETQYF.

This clonotype was seen a few times. The rearrangement joins TRBV30 to TRBJ2-7, with 8 bases aligning to TRBD1. CDR3 size: 14 residues. CDR1 and CDR2 (germline): GTSNPN, SVGIG (reference sequence). After removal of 3 bases from V and 6 bases from J, the junction contained 10 bases not matched to a gene. The CDR3 nucleotides are TGTGCCTGGAGACCTGGGGCCACAGGGGGCGAGCAGTACTTC. Protein product: CAWRPGATGGEQYF.

This clonotype was recorded at least ten times. The J gene is TRBJ2-1, the V gene TRBV18, with 9 bases lining up with TRBD1. J lost 7 bases, V lost 4 bases, and 8 bases had no gene match. Germline V gives CDR1 KGHSH, CDR2 LQKENI. This CDR3 spans 15 amino acids. For the CDR3, the DNA is TGTGCCAGCTCACGACGGGACAGGGAGGCTAATGAGCAGTTCTTC. This codes for CASSRRDREANEQFF.

V is TRBV29-1 and J is TRBJ1-1; perhaps TRBD1 as D (5 bases). V gave up 4 bases and J gave up 5 bases, with 14 bases separating them. Germline assignment: CDR1 SQVTM and CDR2 ANQGSEA. The CDR3 consists of 13 residues. CDR3 protein: CSVVPMGGTEAFF. CDR3 in DNA: TGCAGCGTTGTCCCCATGGGGGGGACTGAAGCTTTCTTT.

The chain couples TRBV27 to TRBJ2-5; the D call may be TRBD1 or TRBD2 (6 bases each). This CDR3 has 14 residues. Germline V lookup: CDR1 MNHEY, CDR2 SMNVEV (reference sequence). The V end lost 3 bases, the J end lost 5 bases, and 13 bases lay between the germline ends. In nucleotides, the CDR3 is TGTGCCAGCAGTTTTTCAGGGGAGGTCGAGACCCAGTACTTC. It is translated as CASSFSGEVETQYF.

This clonotype was observed a handful of times. The CDR3 DNA is TGTGCCAGCAGTTACTCCGGGACAGAATTCTTCTATGGCTACACCTTC. Translated, it gives CASSYSGTEFFYGYTF. The chain links TRBV6-6 to TRBJ1-2, with TRBD1 identical over 7 bases. CDR3 length: 16 residues. Germline assignment: CDR1 MNHNY and CDR2 SVGAGI (reference sequence). With 0 bases clipped from V and 4 bases from J, the junction kept 8 bases outside the gene matches.

The rearrangement joins TRBV16 to TRBJ1-4; D remains ambiguous. V lost 4 bases to trimming and J lost 1 base, with 16 bases between them. In germline, CDR1 is KGHSY, CDR2 FQNENV. There are 17 residues in the CDR3. The CDR3 loop is CASSLWVTPLTNEKLFF. The DNA for the CDR3 is TGTGCCAGCAGCCTATGGGTGACACCTCTAACTAATGAAAAACTGTTTTTT.

This clonotype was seen at least ten times. This chain connects TRBV6-1 to TRBJ1-3; the match to TRBD1 covers 8 bases. V was clipped by 4 bases and J by 3 bases; unmatched bases: 11. The CDR3 is made up of 17 amino acids. CDR1 MNHNS and CDR2 SASEGT come from the germline V gene. The CDR3 nucleotides are TGTGCCAGCAGTGGAATCCACAGGGGGGGGAGTGGAAACACCATATATTTT. As protein: CASSGIHRGGSGNTIYF.

This clonotype was counted many times. The chain uses TRBV18 and TRBJ1-2; 7 positions agree with TRBD1. J was trimmed by 0 bases and V by 0 bases; bases with no gene match: 4. Germline assignment: CDR1 KGHSH and CDR2 LQKENI. This CDR3 has 16 residues. The CDR3 loop is CASSPPTGMTNYGYTF. CDR3 in DNA: TGTGCCAGCTCACCACCGACAGGGATGACTAACTATGGCTACACCTTC.

This clonotype was observed at least ten times. DNA of the CDR3: TGCAGTGCTTCCCCAAAGGGGGATACGCAGTATTTT. This translates into CSASPKGDTQYF. This rearrangement joins TRBV20-1 to TRBJ2-3; possibly TRBD1 for D (5 bases). This CDR3 comprises 12 residues. Germline CDR1 is DFQATT and CDR2 is SNEGSKA (reference sequence). The V and J ends lost 5 bases and 6 bases respectively, with 12 bases between them.

V is TRBV27 and J is TRBJ2-1, with D unresolved. V lost 1 base to trimming and J lost 10 bases, with 17 bases between them. From germline, CDR1 is MNHEY and CDR2 SMNVEV (reference sequence). The CDR3 totals 15 residues. CDR3 amino acids: CASSLLGPERREQFF. CDR3 sequence (DNA): TGTGCCAGCAGTTTATTGGGCCCGGAGCGAAGGGAGCAGTTCTTC.

The chain is built from TRBV6-6 and TRBJ2-7, with D maybe TRBD1 (5 bases). Germline V lookup: CDR1 MNHNY, CDR2 SVGAGI (reference sequence). The CDR3 spans 16 residues. The V gene lost 2 bases and the J gene lost 5 bases, with 19 bases spanning the gap. The CDR3 nucleotides are TGTGCCAGCAGTTACAGCCAGGGAAGGTGGACAAACGAGCAGTACTTC. It specifies CASSYSQGRWTNEQYF.

Details on this clonotype: This could be a read error, since a much larger clone is one nucleotide away. The chain has TRBV11-2 and TRBJ1-4; TRBD1 matches at 7 bases. This CDR3 is built from 15 residues. CDR1 and CDR2 (germline): SGHAT, FQNNGV. The chain's CDR3 is CVSSSGQSTNEKLFF. Here the CDR3 DNA reads TGTGTCAGCAGCTCGGGACAGTCAACTAATGAAAAACTGTTTTTT. Drawing the rest from reference TRBV11-2 and TRBJ1-4, the complete variable domain is EAGVAQSPRYKIIEKRQSVAFWCNPISGHATLYWYQQILGQGPKLLIQFQNNGVVDDSQLPKDRFSAERLKGVDSTLKIQPAKLEDSAVYLCVSSSGQSTNEKLFFGSGTQLSVL.